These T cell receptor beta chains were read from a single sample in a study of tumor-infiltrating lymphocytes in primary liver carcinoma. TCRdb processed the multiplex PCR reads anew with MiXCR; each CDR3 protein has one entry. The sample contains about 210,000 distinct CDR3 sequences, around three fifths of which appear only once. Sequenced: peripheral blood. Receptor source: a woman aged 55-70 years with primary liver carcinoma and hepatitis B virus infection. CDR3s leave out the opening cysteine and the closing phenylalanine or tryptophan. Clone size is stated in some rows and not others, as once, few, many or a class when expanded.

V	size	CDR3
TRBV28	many	ASSLRGGSREQY
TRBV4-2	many	ASSQKNRNTEAF
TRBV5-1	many	ASSVTGGSEKLF
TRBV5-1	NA	ASRLNTRSCNEQF
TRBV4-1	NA	ASSQVTADTQY
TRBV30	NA	AWSPIETQY
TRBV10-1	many	ASRPTGTGNEQF
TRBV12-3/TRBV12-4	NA	ASRRLAGSTGELF
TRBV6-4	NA	ASRDSDRPTEAF
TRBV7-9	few	ASSLLDTGELF
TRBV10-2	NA	ASARGGQETQY
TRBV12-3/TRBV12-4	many	ASRSGFSPLH
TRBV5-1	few	ASSLSPVGQSSEKLF
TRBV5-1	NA	ASSPDPGGQSQH
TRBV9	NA	DSSVESAGLADNEQF
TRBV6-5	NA	ASSTGGPYNEQY
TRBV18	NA	ASFSSYNEQF
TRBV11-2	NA	ASGLASREVQY
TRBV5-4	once	ANRPGQRDTEAF
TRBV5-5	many	ASSFGSAGNQPQH
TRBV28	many	ASSSGSVRGYT
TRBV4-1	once	ASSQDTRGGEQF
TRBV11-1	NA	VSRPGLVDSTYNEQF
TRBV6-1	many	ASSEGLAGGPETQY
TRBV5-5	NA	ASSYDGEGYGNT
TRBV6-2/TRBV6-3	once	VSTRYSNEQY
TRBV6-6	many	ASSDREQF
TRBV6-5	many	ASSYTRQGGTEAF
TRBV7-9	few	ASSAPWLAGGTGELF
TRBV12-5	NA	ASGLMGQGYGQY
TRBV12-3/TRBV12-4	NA	ASSSRGRPPLH
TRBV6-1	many	ASSDSLNTEAF
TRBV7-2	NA	ASSLRSGETQY
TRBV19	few	ASSIQIIRPQH
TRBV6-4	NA	ASSGLEGHELF
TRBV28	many	ASTASGRAETQY
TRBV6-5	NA	ASSYFTETGSYEKY
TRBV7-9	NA	ASSLGQPMSSYEQY
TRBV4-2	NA	ASRQELRENGYT
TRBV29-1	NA	SVGREGGGETLF